One T cell receptor beta chain is described in this entry. What antigen it recognizes has not been identified. Nothing much larger sits one base from this clone, and base qualities are not available. TCRbeta CDR3 regions were amplified from genomic DNA using the immunoSEQ Assay, a bias-controlled multiplex PCR. On the study's bioinformatics: The number of nucleated cells in each sample was estimated from the amplification of reference gene primers within the assay. Sequence reads were collapsed and filtered to measure the absolute abundance of every unique TCRbeta CDR3 rearrangement. For each sample, productive Simpson clonality was calculated by taking the square root of Simpson's diversity index across productive rearrangements. What TCRdb holds here is the immuneACCESS table cut down to in-frame rearrangements. Part of the clones is not present; checked against another copy, under half of the missing clones reflect an unresolved V gene, and the others are unexplained. Clone size and the V and J calls come from that table; the DNA yielded D and trimming. The sample records 200,000 to 300,000 clones, 88% of which are singletons. The ten biggest clones cover around 0.91% of the sample.

This entry comes from a study of blood T cell repertoires in COVID-19 (dated by TCRdb to 2020 to 2021). With regard to the full study: Samples from collaborators originated in the United States, Italy and Spain and spanned both the acute and convalescent phases of COVID-19. The material from the prospective study consisted of cDNA or gDNA derived from T cells, B-cell-depleted T cells, or PBMCs. Subjects who had been exposed to COVID-19, were actively infected with it, or had recovered from it provided the deeply sampled blood TCRbeta repertoires that made up the dataset. The repertoires were released in a freely available public database meant as a resource for research on the immune response to SARS-CoV-2. Samples came from the ongoing ImmuneRACE study (first 160 participants) plus 1,254 subjects from 6 global collaborators. The sample metadata nearly always contained a de-identified subject ID, COVID-19 status, age in years and sex. Where HLA class I and class II types were available, the types were taken from metadata supplied by the sample provider, not from assay-based typing.

Broad study findings and their caveats: The quantity of clinical and demographic metadata differed by source and by participant and was supplied without curation.

The germline V gene supplies CDR1 SNHLY and CDR2 FYNNEI. The junction carries 17 bases between V and J, which are trimmed by 5 bases and 7 bases respectively. The CDR3 runs 15 amino acids, cysteine and phenylalanine included. The CDR3 DNA has 45 bases and is translated from base 1. A second Seattle source provided samples from volunteer blood donors who had recovered from COVID-19. Whole blood was collected in K2EDTA tubes by collaborating institutions according to the institutions' own protocols. For TCRbeta analysis, collaborator samples were shipped as frozen whole blood, as isolated PBMCs, or as DNA extracted from either sample type.

The V gene is TRBV2 and the J gene is TRBJ1-4, and perhaps TRBD1 as D gene, on 5 matching bases. The sample was peripheral blood. The TCR originated in a woman in her 40s who had recovered from COVID-19. CDR3 reads: CASSYSRGGGEKLFF. The DNA sequence is as follows: TGTGCCAGCAGTTATTCGAGGGGAGGCGGTGAAAAACTGTTTTTT.